The T cell receptor (beta chain) under discussion was sequenced for a study of shared clonotypes between healthy human individuals (dated by TCRdb to the early 2020s). With respect to the entire study: The cohort comprised a couple of women and a few men aged 18 to 49 years. Each donor's leukapheresis produced roughly between roughly 0.85 and 9.5 billion PBMCs. For each donor, CD4 naive and CD4 memory were each run on three plates, CD8 naive on two plates, and CD8 memory on one plate. Blood TCR repertoires of about 5 healthy adults were deeply sequenced to estimate repertoire size and the extent of clonotype sharing between individuals. Different laboratories and diverse techniques were used to prepare libraries and sequence TCR repertoires, to increase sequencing depth and limit assay-specific biases. Study-wide findings and limitations: Naive subsets generally had larger estimated clonotype richness than memory subsets. Sampling was restricted to blood, and TCR repertoires in tissue are likely to differ from TCR repertoires in blood. Pairwise subsampling indicated that sequencing depth was expected to affect the degree of clonotype sharing among donors. Rarefaction of sorted-subset datasets indicated incomplete sequencing despite the large sequencing depth. The small number of donors limited the genetic and exposure-history diversity represented. Sharing across a few donors was observed for approximately 5% of naive CD4, over 3% of naive CD8, 2.3% of memory CD4, and about 0.38% of memory CD8 clonotypes. Compared with non-shared clonotypes, clonotypes shared by all four sorted-subset donors had higher generation probabilities.

Donors were healthy HIV-negative adults with no recently reported acute infections or vaccinations. All donors were Caucasian adults living in Nashville, Tennessee, USA. CD4+ T cells were enriched by magnetic negative selection, after which naive cells were positively selected on CD45RA and the negative fraction was taken as the memory subset. Blood was collected by leukapheresis, and PBMCs were isolated by Ficoll-Histopaque density gradient centrifugation and then cryopreserved in liquid nitrogen vapor phase. Analytical flow cytometry was used to check the purity and quantity of every magnetically sorted T cell population. Genomic DNA was isolated from each sorted fraction and quantified by UV absorbance on a Nanodrop 2000c. Worth noting for this clone: The antigen this receptor binds is unknown. Base quality data are lacking; no much larger clone is found one base away.

Using the deep immunoSEQ assay, TCR CDR3 regions were amplified from genomic DNA by multiplex PCR. Extracted genomic DNA from each cell subset was spread evenly across all wells of several immunoSEQ 96-well plates, with each plate serving as a replicate. For sorted subsets, each replicate PCR was loaded with about 0.2 ug genomic DNA, equivalent to approximately 27,000 T cell genomes. Purified libraries were quantified with a Qubit 3.0 fluorometer, sized on a Bioanalyzer 2100, and re-quantified with the KAPA Library Quantification kit. Each immunoSEQ 96-well plate was sequenced on its own single-read 150-cycle Illumina NextSeq 550 flow cell. As for how the authors treated the data: Because only junctional sequences without quality scores were contained in the immunoSEQ output, filtering matching that applied to full-length reads could not be performed. To assign V/J genes and CDR3, sequences were annotated against IMGT germline references using PyIR, a Python wrapper for IgBLAST v1.9. Reads were removed for weak V/J assignments (E-value above 1e-6), missing CDR3, stop codons, out-of-frame junctions, or ambiguous translated residues. A V3J clonotype was defined by an identical inferred V gene, J gene, and CDR3 amino acid sequence. Percentage overlap between repertoires was calculated by dividing the number of shared unique clonotypes by the size of the smaller repertoire. Richness of each repertoire was evaluated using RTK rarefaction, the Chao1 estimator, and Recon v2.1 estimates of unobserved clonotypes. For all TCRbeta clonotypes obtained by the gDNA method from a handful of donors, generation probabilities were computed with OLGA. TCRdb obtained this table from immuneACCESS and retained in-frame rearrangements with V and J assigned. These tables miss some clones; where compared with another copy, unresolved V genes account for less than half of the shortfall, and the remainder is unexplained. V and J calls and clone size follow that table, whereas D and trimming were derived from the DNA. For this sample there are about 1.1 million clones; 70% to 85% appear just once. The top ten clonotypes cover almost 0.9% of the sample.

The specimen sequenced was memory CD4+ T cells from PBMCs. This specimen's cell subset or site label, per the study, means: CD45RA-negative fraction. The receptor comes from a man aged 18 to 35 in good health. Some clones in this sample may be carry-over from other donors' samples.

The encoded CDR3 is CASSLVFGDSGANVLTF. The sequence in DNA is TGTGCCAGCAGCTTAGTGTTTGGAGACTCTGGGGCCAACGTCCTGACTTTC. The rearrangement combines TRBV7-9 with TRBJ2-6, with no reliable assignment of the D segment. The CDR3 runs 17 residues from the cysteine to the phenylalanine. Left in the record is the CDR3 DNA by itself, 51 bases read in frame from the first base. The germline V gene encodes CDR1 SEHNR and CDR2 FQNEAQ (reference sequence). V lost 1 base and J lost 0 bases; the stretch between them is 10 bases long.